What follows describes a single TCR beta chain. Its antigen is currently unknown. Other nucleotide sequences in the sample specify the same CDR3. Deep was the level used in running the assay. Replicate PCRs from sorted subsets contained around 200 ng DNA, which is around 30,000 T cell genomes. Here immunoSEQ multiplex PCR was the method, and the copy in TCRdb shows in-frame clones only, minus some. The sample lists approximately 1,500,000 clones, 95% to 99% occurring once. The CDR3 length is 11 residues. CDR1 and CDR2 from the germline V gene are SEHNR and FQNEAQ (reference sequence). Trimming removed 5 bases from V and 6 bases from J, with 6 bases in between. This sample was included in a study of shared clonotypes between healthy human individuals. General study findings and limits: Generation of non-shared clonotypes was less probable than generation of clonotypes shared by all four donors.

This sequence joins TRBV7-9 and TRBJ2-3; D unclear. This receptor was identified in a man aged 25 to 45 in good health. Sequenced input: naive CD4+ T cells sorted from blood. Subset given: CD45RA+ positively selected. CDR3 loop: CASSNTDTQYF. In DNA, the CDR3 is TGTGCCAGCAGCAACACTGATACGCAGTATTTT.